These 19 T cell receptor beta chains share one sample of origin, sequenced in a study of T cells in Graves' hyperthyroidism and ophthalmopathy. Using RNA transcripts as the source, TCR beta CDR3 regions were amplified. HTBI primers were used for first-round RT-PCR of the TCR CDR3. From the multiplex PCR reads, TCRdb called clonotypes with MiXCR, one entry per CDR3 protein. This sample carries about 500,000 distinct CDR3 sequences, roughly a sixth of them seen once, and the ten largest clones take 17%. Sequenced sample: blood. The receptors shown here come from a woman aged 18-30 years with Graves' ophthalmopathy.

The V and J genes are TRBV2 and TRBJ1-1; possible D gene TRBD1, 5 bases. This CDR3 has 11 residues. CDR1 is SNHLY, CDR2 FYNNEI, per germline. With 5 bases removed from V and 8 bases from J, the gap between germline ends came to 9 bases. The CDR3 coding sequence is TGTGCCAGCAGTAGGGGAATAGAAGCTTTCTTT. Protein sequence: CASSRGIEAFF. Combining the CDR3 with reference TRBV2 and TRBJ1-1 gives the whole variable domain EPEVTQTPSHQVTQMGQEVILRCVPISNHLYFYWYRQILGQKVEFLVSFYNNEISEKSEIFDDQFSVERPDGSNFTLKIRSTKLEDSAMYFCASSRGIEAFFGQGTRLTVV.

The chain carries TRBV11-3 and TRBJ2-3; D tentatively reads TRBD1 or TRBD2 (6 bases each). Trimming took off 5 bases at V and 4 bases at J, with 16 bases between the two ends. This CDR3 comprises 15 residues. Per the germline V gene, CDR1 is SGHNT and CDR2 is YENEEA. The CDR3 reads CASSQGGGRSDTQYF. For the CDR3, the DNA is TGTGCCAGCAGCCAAGGTGGGGGGCGGTCAGATACGCAGTATTTT.

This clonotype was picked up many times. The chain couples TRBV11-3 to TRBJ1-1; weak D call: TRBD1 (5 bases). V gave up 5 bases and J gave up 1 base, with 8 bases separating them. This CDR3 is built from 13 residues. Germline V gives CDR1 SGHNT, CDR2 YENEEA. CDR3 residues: CASSQDTNTEAFF. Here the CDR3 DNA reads TGTGCCAGCAGCCAGGACACGAACACTGAAGCTTTCTTT.

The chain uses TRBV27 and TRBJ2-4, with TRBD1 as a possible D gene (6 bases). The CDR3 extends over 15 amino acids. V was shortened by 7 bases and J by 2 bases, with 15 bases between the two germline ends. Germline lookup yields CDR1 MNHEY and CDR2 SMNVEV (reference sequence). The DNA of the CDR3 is TGTGCCAGCAAGGTGGTGGGGGACACCAAAAACATTCAGTACTTC. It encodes CASKVVGDTKNIQYF.

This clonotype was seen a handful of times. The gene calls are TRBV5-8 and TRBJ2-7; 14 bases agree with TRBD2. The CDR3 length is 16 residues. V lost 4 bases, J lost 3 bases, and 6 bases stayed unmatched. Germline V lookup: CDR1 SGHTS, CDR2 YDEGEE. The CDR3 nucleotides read TGTGCCAGCAGCCCCGGGACTAGCGGGAGTGTCTACGAGCAGTACTTC. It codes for CASSPGTSGSVYEQYF.

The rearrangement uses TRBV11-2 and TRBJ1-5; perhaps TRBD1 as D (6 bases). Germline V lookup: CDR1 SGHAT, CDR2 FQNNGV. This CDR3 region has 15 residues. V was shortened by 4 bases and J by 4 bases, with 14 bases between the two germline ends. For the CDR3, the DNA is TGTGCCAGCAGCTGGGAACAGGGAGGTAATCAGCCCCAGCATTTT. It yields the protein CASSWEQGGNQPQHF.

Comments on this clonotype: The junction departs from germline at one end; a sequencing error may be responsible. CDR3 nucleotide sequence: TGTGCCAGTAGTGTCCGACAGGGCGGCACTGAAACTTTCTTT. This gives the protein CASSVRQGGTETFF. The chain links TRBV19 to TRBJ1-1, with 7 bases lining up with TRBD1. CDR1 and CDR2 from the germline V gene are LNHDA and SQIVND (reference sequence). CDR3 size: 14 residues.

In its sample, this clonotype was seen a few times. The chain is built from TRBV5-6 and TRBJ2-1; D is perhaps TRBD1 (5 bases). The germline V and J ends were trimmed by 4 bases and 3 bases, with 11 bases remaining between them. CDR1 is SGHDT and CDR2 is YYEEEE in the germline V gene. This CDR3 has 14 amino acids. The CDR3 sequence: CASSAQGSYNEQFF. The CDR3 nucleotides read TGTGCCAGCAGCGCCCAGGGTAGCTACAATGAGCAGTTCTTC.

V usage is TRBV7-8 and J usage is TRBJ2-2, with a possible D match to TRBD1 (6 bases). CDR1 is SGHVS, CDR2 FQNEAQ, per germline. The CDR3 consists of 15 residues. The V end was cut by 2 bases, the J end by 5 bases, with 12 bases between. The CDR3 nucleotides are TGTGCCAGCAGCTTACAAGACAGGCGGACCGGGGAGCTGTTTTTT. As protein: CASSLQDRRTGELFF.

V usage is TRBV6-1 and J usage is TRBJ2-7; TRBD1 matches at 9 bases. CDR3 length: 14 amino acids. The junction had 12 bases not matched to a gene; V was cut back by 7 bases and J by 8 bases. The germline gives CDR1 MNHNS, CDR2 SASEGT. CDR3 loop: CASTTGTGFHKQYF. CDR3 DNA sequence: TGTGCCAGCACAACCGGGACAGGGTTCCACAAGCAGTACTTC.

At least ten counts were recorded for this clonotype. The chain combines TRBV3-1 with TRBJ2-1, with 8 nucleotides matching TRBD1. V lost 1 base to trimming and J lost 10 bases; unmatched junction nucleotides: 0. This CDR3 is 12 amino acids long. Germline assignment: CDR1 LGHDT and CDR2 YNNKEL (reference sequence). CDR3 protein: CASSQGTGEQFF. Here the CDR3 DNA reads TGTGCCAGCAGCCAAGGGACAGGGGAGCAGTTCTTC.

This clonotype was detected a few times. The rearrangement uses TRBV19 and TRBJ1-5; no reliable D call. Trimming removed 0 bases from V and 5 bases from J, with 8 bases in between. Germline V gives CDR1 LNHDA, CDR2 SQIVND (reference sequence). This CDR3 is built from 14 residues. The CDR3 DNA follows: TGTGCCAGTAGTATAGAAACAGCCTATCAGCCCCAGCATTTT. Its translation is CASSIETAYQPQHF.

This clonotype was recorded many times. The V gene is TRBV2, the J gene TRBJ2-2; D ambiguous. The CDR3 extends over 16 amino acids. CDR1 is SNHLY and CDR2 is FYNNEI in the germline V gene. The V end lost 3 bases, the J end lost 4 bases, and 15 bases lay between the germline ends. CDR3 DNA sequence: TGTGCCAGCAGTGATATAAGGTGGATGGGCACCGGGGAGCTGTTTTTT. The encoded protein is CASSDIRWMGTGELFF.

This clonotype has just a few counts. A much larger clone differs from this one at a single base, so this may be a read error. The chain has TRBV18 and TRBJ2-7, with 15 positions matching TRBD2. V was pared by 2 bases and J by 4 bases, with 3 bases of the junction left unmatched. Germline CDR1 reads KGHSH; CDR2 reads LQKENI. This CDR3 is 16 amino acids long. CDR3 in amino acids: CASSPGTSGGRYEQYF. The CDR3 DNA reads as TGTGCCAGCTCACCAGGGACTAGCGGGGGGAGGTACGAGCAGTACTTC.

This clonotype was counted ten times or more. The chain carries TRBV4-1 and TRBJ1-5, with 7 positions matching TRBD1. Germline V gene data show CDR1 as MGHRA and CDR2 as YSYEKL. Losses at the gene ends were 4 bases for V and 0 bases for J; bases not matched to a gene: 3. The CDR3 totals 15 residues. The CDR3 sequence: CASSLGQSSNQPQHF. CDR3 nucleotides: TGCGCCAGCAGCCTGGGACAGTCTAGCAATCAGCCCCAGCATTTT.

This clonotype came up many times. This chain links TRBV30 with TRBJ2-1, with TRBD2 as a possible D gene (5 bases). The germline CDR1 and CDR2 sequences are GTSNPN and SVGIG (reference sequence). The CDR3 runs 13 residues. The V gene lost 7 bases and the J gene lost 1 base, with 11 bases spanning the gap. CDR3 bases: TGTGCCTCGAGGGCCACTTCCTACAATGAGCAGTTCTTC. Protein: CASRATSYNEQFF.

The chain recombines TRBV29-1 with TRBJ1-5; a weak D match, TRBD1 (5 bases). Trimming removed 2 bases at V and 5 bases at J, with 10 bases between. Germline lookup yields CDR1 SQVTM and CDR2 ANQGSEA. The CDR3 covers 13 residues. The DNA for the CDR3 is TGCAGCGTTGAATCGGACACTTATCAGCCCCAGCATTTT. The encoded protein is CSVESDTYQPQHF.

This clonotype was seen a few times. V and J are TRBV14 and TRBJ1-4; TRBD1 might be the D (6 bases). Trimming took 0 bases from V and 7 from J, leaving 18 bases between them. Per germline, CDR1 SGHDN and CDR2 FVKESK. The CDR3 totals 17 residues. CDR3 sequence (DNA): TGTGCCAGCAGCCAAGATCCTCAGGGGAAGGCTTTTGAAAAACTGTTTTTT. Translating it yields CASSQDPQGKAFEKLFF.

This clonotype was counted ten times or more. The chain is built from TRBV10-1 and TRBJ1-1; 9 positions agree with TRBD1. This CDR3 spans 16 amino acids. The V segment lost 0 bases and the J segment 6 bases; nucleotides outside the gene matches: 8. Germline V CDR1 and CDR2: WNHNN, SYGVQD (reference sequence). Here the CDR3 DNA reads TGCGCCAGCAGTGAGTCGATACCGGACAGGGGCGCTGAAGCTTTCTTT. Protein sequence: CASSESIPDRGAEAFF.